The sequence of this T cell receptor (beta chain) was determined in a study of T cells in Graves' hyperthyroidism and ophthalmopathy. This CDR3 is built from 14 residues. Trimming took off 8 bases at V and 0 bases at J, with 8 bases between the two ends. The germline gives CDR1 MNHNS, CDR2 SASEGT. Notes on the study in general: Most thyroid-expanded clonotypes above 0.001 were also found in blood.

Individuals with ophthalmopathy presented a Clinical Activity Score of at least 3, a NOSPECS grade of at least 4 and a duration under 3 months. This clonotype occurred a few times. Its specificity is not known. Authors of the study amplified TCR beta CDR3 regions from RNA transcripts. In the first-round RT-PCR of the TCR CDR3, the HTBI primer set was used. TCRdb called the multiplex PCR reads again in MiXCR, with one record for every CDR3 protein. In the table there are roughly 500,000 distinct CDR3 sequences, roughly 16% of which are singletons. Sequenced input: blood. The chain carries TRBV6-1 and TRBJ2-6, with D tentatively TRBD2 (5 bases). The receptor was isolated from a young woman with Graves' ophthalmopathy. The CDR3: CASHGGSGANVLTF. CDR3 coding DNA: TGTGCCAGCCACGGAGGCTCTGGGGCCAACGTCCTGACTTTC.